A selection of T cell receptor beta chains follows, all from one sample in a study of cytomegalovirus exposure and HLA in healthy donors. Generated by immunoSEQ multiplex PCR, the TCRdb table keeps only in-frame clones and is missing some. This sample yields about 190,000 clones, of which about four fifths are seen a single time; roughly 10% belongs to the top ten. The specimen was PBMCs. These receptors were obtained from a woman aged 45-60 years in good health and CMV-seropositive. Each CDR3 is given with its conserved first and last residue. A D gene is named only where the DNA matches it firmly. Clone size is shown for a subset of rows, as once, few, many or a class of expanded clone.

CDR3 protein: CASYPAGTPGTGELFF
CDR3 DNA: TGTGCCAGTTATCCTGCCGGGACTCCCGGCACCGGGGAGCTGTTTTTT
D gene: .
CDR3 length: 16
V gene: TRBV5-6
clone size: .
J gene: TRBJ2-2

CDR3 protein: CASSLQGLPYNEQFF
CDR3 DNA: TGTGCCAGCAGCCTACAGGGTCTCCCCTACAATGAGCAGTTCTTC
D gene: .
CDR3 length: 15
V gene: TRBV5-4
clone size: .
J gene: TRBJ2-1

CDR3 protein: CASSPENFSGNTIYF
CDR3 DNA: TGCGCCAGCAGTCCAGAAAATTTCTCTGGAAACACCATATATTTT
D gene: .
CDR3 length: 15
V gene: TRBV5-1
clone size: .
J gene: TRBJ1-3

CDR3 protein: CASSLFPGKTYGYTF
CDR3 DNA: TGTGCCAGCAGCTTATTCCCAGGGAAAACCTATGGCTACACCTTC
D gene: .
CDR3 length: 15
V gene: TRBV11-2
clone size: .
J gene: TRBJ1-2

CDR3 protein: CASSPGRGARGTDTQYF
CDR3 DNA: TGTGCCAGCAGCCCCGGCCGAGGAGCGCGGGGGACAGATACGCAGTATTTT
D gene: TRBD2
CDR3 length: 17
V gene: TRBV5-8
clone size: .
J gene: TRBJ2-3

CDR3 protein: CASSRGGAGYEKLFF
CDR3 DNA: TGTGCCAGCAGTCGGGGGGGTGCGGGATATGAAAAACTGTTTTTT
D gene: .
CDR3 length: 15
V gene: TRBV2
clone size: .
J gene: TRBJ1-4

CDR3 protein: CASSSATENTEAFF
CDR3 DNA: TGTGCCAGCTCATCCGCTACAGAGAACACTGAAGCTTTCTTT
D gene: .
CDR3 length: 14
V gene: TRBV18
clone size: .
J gene: TRBJ1-1

CDR3 protein: CASSQGTLRAEETQYF
CDR3 DNA: TGCGCCAGCAGCCAAGGAACGCTCAGGGCGGAAGAGACCCAGTACTTC
D gene: .
CDR3 length: 16
V gene: TRBV4-3
clone size: .
J gene: TRBJ2-5

CDR3 protein: CSVDSGTRYEQYF
CDR3 DNA: TGCAGCGTGGACTCCGGGACTAGGTACGAGCAGTACTTC
D gene: TRBD2
CDR3 length: 13
V gene: TRBV29-1
clone size: once
J gene: TRBJ2-7

CDR3 protein: CASSLAAGGPSYEQYF
CDR3 DNA: TGTGCCAGCAGCTTAGCTGCGGGGGGCCCCTCCTACGAGCAGTACTTC
D gene: TRBD2
CDR3 length: 16
V gene: TRBV7-2
clone size: .
J gene: TRBJ2-7

CDR3 protein: CASSLDRGGYNEQFF
CDR3 DNA: TGTGCCAGCAGCTTGGACAGGGGGGGATACAATGAGCAGTTCTTC
D gene: TRBD1
CDR3 length: 15
V gene: TRBV7-7
clone size: once
J gene: TRBJ2-1

CDR3 protein: CASRPGTYSNQPQHF
CDR3 DNA: TGTGCCAGCAGACCCGGGACATATAGCAATCAGCCCCAGCATTTT
D gene: .
CDR3 length: 15
V gene: TRBV28
clone size: .
J gene: TRBJ1-5

CDR3 protein: CASSFQGKNGYTF
CDR3 DNA: TGTGCCAGCAGCTTCCAGGGTAAGAATGGCTACACCTTC
D gene: .
CDR3 length: 13
V gene: TRBV5-6
clone size: .
J gene: TRBJ1-2

CDR3 protein: CASSSGQAITEAFF
CDR3 DNA: TGTGCCAGCAGTTCCGGACAGGCGATCACTGAAGCTTTCTTT
D gene: TRBD1
CDR3 length: 14
V gene: TRBV28
clone size: .
J gene: TRBJ1-1

CDR3 protein: CASSPTSDEQYF
CDR3 DNA: TGCGCCAGCAGCCCCACGAGCGACGAGCAGTACTTC
D gene: .
CDR3 length: 12
V gene: TRBV5-1
clone size: few
J gene: TRBJ2-7

CDR3 protein: CASSQETSGGATAGELFF
CDR3 DNA: TGTGCCAGCAGCCAAGAGACTAGCGGGGGGGCCACGGCCGGGGAGCTGTTTTTT
D gene: TRBD2
CDR3 length: 18
V gene: TRBV4-2
clone size: .
J gene: TRBJ2-2

CDR3 protein: CASSPGLSFESNQPQHF
CDR3 DNA: TGCGCCAGCAGCCCTGGACTCTCCTTCGAAAGCAATCAGCCCCAGCATTTT
D gene: .
CDR3 length: 17
V gene: TRBV5-1
clone size: .
J gene: TRBJ1-5

CDR3 protein: CTSSQTDRVNQPQHF
CDR3 DNA: TGCACCAGCAGCCAAACGGACAGGGTCAATCAGCCCCAGCATTTT
D gene: .
CDR3 length: 15
V gene: TRBV1
clone size: once
J gene: TRBJ1-5

CDR3 protein: CASSPRWADTDTQYF
CDR3 DNA: TGTGCCAGCTCACCAAGGTGGGCAGACACAGATACGCAGTATTTT
D gene: .
CDR3 length: 15
V gene: TRBV18
clone size: .
J gene: TRBJ2-3

CDR3 protein: CASSIMGSNEKLFF
CDR3 DNA: TGTGCCAGTAGTATAATGGGCAGCAATGAAAAACTGTTTTTT
D gene: .
CDR3 length: 14
V gene: TRBV19
clone size: .
J gene: TRBJ1-4

CDR3 protein: CASSQDGRGLNTEAFF
CDR3 DNA: TGCGCCAGCAGCCAAGATGGCAGGGGGTTGAACACTGAAGCTTTCTTT
D gene: TRBD1
CDR3 length: 16
V gene: TRBV4-3
clone size: few
J gene: TRBJ1-1

CDR3 protein: CASSPSYVGGIGETQYF
CDR3 DNA: TGTGCCAGCAGCCCATCCTATGTTGGGGGGATTGGGGAGACCCAGTACTTC
D gene: .
CDR3 length: 17
V gene: TRBV27
clone size: .
J gene: TRBJ2-5

CDR3 protein: CASSELGAETQYF
CDR3 DNA: TGTGCCAGCAGCGAATTGGGGGCAGAGACCCAGTACTTC
D gene: .
CDR3 length: 13
V gene: TRBV6-1
clone size: .
J gene: TRBJ2-5

CDR3 protein: CASSFFQGKTGELFF
CDR3 DNA: TGTGCCAGCAGCTTTTTCCAGGGGAAGACCGGGGAGCTGTTTTTT
D gene: .
CDR3 length: 15
V gene: TRBV7-2
clone size: .
J gene: TRBJ2-2

CDR3 protein: CASRETGIETQYF
CDR3 DNA: TGTGCCAGCCGCGAAACAGGGATTGAGACCCAGTACTTC
D gene: .
CDR3 length: 13
V gene: TRBV6-7
clone size: .
J gene: TRBJ2-5

CDR3 protein: CASSLGGWGDYEQYF
CDR3 DNA: TGTGCCAGCAGCTTAGGAGGGTGGGGGGACTACGAGCAGTACTTC
D gene: .
CDR3 length: 15
V gene: TRBV7-7
clone size: .
J gene: TRBJ2-7

CDR3 protein: CASSKAGGLGTQYF
CDR3 DNA: TGTGCCAGCAGTAAAGCGGGGGGGCTGGGGACCCAGTACTTC
D gene: TRBD2
CDR3 length: 14
V gene: TRBV27
clone size: .
J gene: TRBJ2-5

CDR3 protein: CASSLPVSGVPNTEAFF
CDR3 DNA: TGTGCCAGCAGCTTACCTGTTTCCGGGGTCCCGAACACTGAAGCTTTCTTT
D gene: .
CDR3 length: 17
V gene: TRBV7-9
clone size: .
J gene: TRBJ1-1

CDR3 protein: CASRNLSQGARTFF
CDR3 DNA: TGTGCCAGCAGAAATCTGTCACAGGGGGCGAGAACTTTCTTT
D gene: TRBD1
CDR3 length: 14
V gene: TRBV5-4
clone size: .
J gene: TRBJ1-1

CDR3 protein: CASSGFDRRGNTIYF
CDR3 DNA: TGTGCCAGCAGTGGATTCGACAGGAGGGGAAACACCATATATTTT
D gene: .
CDR3 length: 15
V gene: TRBV6-5
clone size: .
J gene: TRBJ1-3

CDR3 protein: CASTSSLAGTRGQFF
CDR3 DNA: TGTGCCAGCACCTCGAGCCTAGCGGGGACCCGGGGGCAGTTCTTC
D gene: TRBD2
CDR3 length: 15
V gene: TRBV5-5
clone size: .
J gene: TRBJ2-1

CDR3 protein: CASGFRLEAFF
CDR3 DNA: TGTGCCTCGGGTTTTAGGCTTGAAGCTTTCTTT
D gene: .
CDR3 length: 11
V gene: TRBV27
clone size: .
J gene: TRBJ1-1

CDR3 protein: CASSRDRSYQETQYF
CDR3 DNA: TGTGCCAGCAGCAGGGACAGGAGCTACCAAGAGACCCAGTACTTC
D gene: TRBD1
CDR3 length: 15
V gene: TRBV5-4
clone size: .
J gene: TRBJ2-5

CDR3 protein: CASSFTGSGNTIYF
CDR3 DNA: TGTGCCAGCAGCTTCACAGGCTCTGGAAACACCATATATTTT
D gene: .
CDR3 length: 14
V gene: TRBV5-4
clone size: .
J gene: TRBJ1-3

CDR3 protein: CASSPATSGGADTQYF
CDR3 DNA: TGCGCCAGCAGCCCCGCGACTAGCGGGGGGGCAGATACGCAGTATTTT
D gene: TRBD2
CDR3 length: 16
V gene: TRBV5-1
clone size: .
J gene: TRBJ2-3

CDR3 protein: CASSLGGQGNSPLHF
CDR3 DNA: TGTGCCAGCAGCTTAGGGGGACAGGGGAATTCACCCCTCCACTTT
D gene: TRBD1
CDR3 length: 15
V gene: TRBV7-9
clone size: .
J gene: TRBJ1-6

CDR3 protein: CASSRQGRQGVHTGELFF
CDR3 DNA: TGTGCCAGCAGCAGACAAGGGCGACAGGGGGTTCACACCGGGGAGCTGTTTTTT
D gene: TRBD1
CDR3 length: 18
V gene: TRBV7-3
clone size: .
J gene: TRBJ2-2

CDR3 protein: CASSPEDTYTNYGYTF
CDR3 DNA: TGTGCCAGCAGCCCTGAGGACACCTACACTAACTATGGCTACACCTTC
D gene: .
CDR3 length: 16
V gene: TRBV5-4
clone size: .
J gene: TRBJ1-2

CDR3 protein: CASSLGQTYGYTF
CDR3 DNA: TGTGCCAGCAGCTTGGGACAGACCTATGGCTACACCTTC
D gene: .
CDR3 length: 13
V gene: TRBV5-6
clone size: .
J gene: TRBJ1-2

CDR3 protein: CASSSSYTGLDEQYF
CDR3 DNA: TGCGCCAGCAGCTCTAGCTACACAGGGCTGGACGAGCAGTACTTC
D gene: .
CDR3 length: 15
V gene: TRBV4-1
clone size: once
J gene: TRBJ2-7

CDR3 protein: CASSLDPSGPEAFF
CDR3 DNA: TGTGCCAGCAGCTTAGACCCCTCCGGTCCTGAAGCTTTCTTT
D gene: .
CDR3 length: 14
V gene: TRBV11-2
clone size: .
J gene: TRBJ1-1

CDR3 protein: CASSTGVGANVLTF
CDR3 DNA: TGTGCCAGCAGTACAGGGGTCGGGGCCAACGTCCTGACTTTC
D gene: TRBD1
CDR3 length: 14
V gene: TRBV5-4
clone size: .
J gene: TRBJ2-6

CDR3 protein: CASREQGLSAFF
CDR3 DNA: TGTGCCAGCAGGGAGCAGGGACTGTCAGCTTTCTTT
D gene: .
CDR3 length: 12
V gene: TRBV11-2
clone size: .
J gene: TRBJ1-1

CDR3 protein: CASSQGQGGEKLFF
CDR3 DNA: TGCGCCAGCAGCCAAGGGCAGGGTGGTGAAAAACTGTTTTTT
D gene: .
CDR3 length: 14
V gene: TRBV4-1
clone size: .
J gene: TRBJ1-4

CDR3 protein: CASSLSYGYGYTF
CDR3 DNA: TGTGCCAGCAGTTTATCGTACGGGTACGGCTACACCTTC
D gene: .
CDR3 length: 13
V gene: TRBV27
clone size: .
J gene: TRBJ1-2

CDR3 protein: CASSLDSRFNNSPLHF
CDR3 DNA: TGTGCCAGCAGCTTGGACAGCAGGTTTAATAATTCCCCCCTCCACTTT
D gene: .
CDR3 length: 16
V gene: TRBV7-2
clone size: .
J gene: TRBJ1-6

CDR3 protein: CASSITWTGEDTQYF
CDR3 DNA: TGTGCCAGTAGTATCACCTGGACAGGGGAAGATACGCAGTATTTT
D gene: TRBD1
CDR3 length: 15
V gene: TRBV19
clone size: .
J gene: TRBJ2-3

CDR3 protein: CASSYPGGTEAFF
CDR3 DNA: TGTGCCAGCAGTTACCCCGGGGGCACTGAAGCTTTCTTT
D gene: .
CDR3 length: 13
V gene: TRBV27
clone size: .
J gene: TRBJ1-1

CDR3 protein: CASSRDRNTEAFF
CDR3 DNA: TGTGCCAGCAGCCGGGACAGGAACACTGAAGCTTTCTTT
D gene: TRBD1
CDR3 length: 13
V gene: TRBV6-1
clone size: once
J gene: TRBJ1-1